This is a list of T cell receptor beta chains from one sample in a study of blood T cells in healthy people across ages. Via MiXCR, TCRdb re-called the 5' RACE reads, giving one row per CDR3 protein. This table holds 1.2 million to 1.5 million distinct CDR3 sequences, roughly 40% found once. The material sequenced was blood. All receptors come from a woman aged 18 to 35 in good health. The CDR3 runs from the conserved cysteine through the conserved F or W. D genes are given only for firm matches. Clone sizes are given selectively: once, few, many, or a class where the clone is expanded.

V gene	clone size	D gene	J gene	CDR3 protein
TRBV9	.	.	TRBJ2-2	CASSVDANTGELFF
TRBV29-1	many	.	TRBJ1-1	CSVGRDTEAFF
TRBV6-2/TRBV6-3	.	.	TRBJ2-7	CASSDWQDYEQYF
TRBV30	.	.	TRBJ2-7	CAWSVGQGYEQYF
TRBV2	few	TRBD2	TRBJ2-3	CASSSPLGREWADTQYF
TRBV28	.	.	TRBJ2-1	CASSGGTANEQFF
TRBV12-5	.	.	TRBJ2-4	CASGYGGPGAKNIQYF
TRBV7-9	.	TRBD2	TRBJ2-1	CASSLGASGGPGGGEQFF
TRBV13	.	.	TRBJ2-1	CASSPQGGYNEQFF
TRBV7-3	many	.	TRBJ2-7	CASSLSSGHYEQYF
TRBV28	many	.	TRBJ2-1	CASRASSYNEQFF
TRBV20-1	.	TRBD1	.	CSARRDRGVYEQYF
TRBV20-1	.	.	TRBJ1-6	CSASQVHSYNSPLHF
TRBV5-1	.	.	TRBJ2-2	CASSTNRGGDTGELFF
TRBV3-1	.	.	TRBJ2-3	CASSQPATDTQYF
TRBV25-1	.	.	TRBJ1-2	CASSESAAGKYGYTF
TRBV30	.	.	TRBJ1-1	CAWKLDWNTEAFF
TRBV7-9	.	.	TRBJ1-1	CASSSEQGGAFF
TRBV20-1	.	.	TRBJ2-7	CSAAGPLSYEQYF
TRBV12-3/TRBV12-4	few	.	TRBJ1-2	CAVRNYGYTF
TRBV9	few	TRBD1	TRBJ1-2	CASSVDLGQGSRYGYTF
TRBV4-2	many	TRBD2	TRBJ2-2	CASSQEYLAGSTGELFF
TRBV29-1	.	.	TRBJ2-7	CSVLLSGSYEQYF
TRBV5-1	few	.	TRBJ2-7	CASSFSAGGGEQYF
TRBV27	.	TRBD1	TRBJ1-2	CASSSPGQSHYGYTF
TRBV29-1	.	.	TRBJ2-5	CSVGHQETQYF